The 31 T cell receptor beta chains reported below all come from one sample, sequenced in a study of Tregs in tolerant kidney transplant recipients. Sequencing was performed with immunoSEQ multiplex PCR; in TCRdb, only in-frame clones are kept and a portion is missing. Of 95,000 or so clones in the sample, roughly 93% are singletons; the top ten hold around 1.6%. The nonmyeloablative bone marrow transplants came from related graft donors, with transient mixed chimerism. The material was CD4+ T cells from blood (PBMCs), obtained 12 months after the transplant. These receptors all come from a human patient who received a combined kidney and bone marrow transplant. Some T cells may originate from the graft donor.

The V and J genes are TRBV28 and TRBJ1-2; TRBD1 aligns across 8 bases. From germline, CDR1 is MDHEN and CDR2 SYDVKM. This CDR3 spans 17 amino acids. Trimming cost V 6 bases and J 3 bases; bases outside gene matches: 15. The CDR3 nucleotides read TGTGCCAGCAGAGTCACAGGGGGAGGAAATATGGACTATGGCTACACCTTC. Amino acids: CASRVTGGGNMDYGYTF.

The genes are TRBV5-1 and TRBJ1-4; D might be TRBD1 (5 bases). V was cut by 3 bases and J by 2 bases, with 14 bases left in between. Germline-derived CDR1 and CDR2 are SGHRS and YFSETQ. The CDR3 is 16 amino acids. The DNA of the CDR3 is TGCGCCAGCAGCTCTAGGCAGGGCGCGACTAATGAAAAACTGTTTTTT. Its protein product is CASSSRQGATNEKLFF.

The V gene is TRBV11-3, the J gene TRBJ2-1; D is perhaps TRBD1 (6 bases). CDR1 SGHNT and CDR2 YENEEA come from the germline V gene. Trimming pared 5 bases from V and 7 bases from J, leaving 15 bases between. There are 14 residues in the CDR3. DNA of the CDR3: TGTGCCAGCAGCCCGGACAGAACTATGAATGAGCAGTTCTTC. Its translation is CASSPDRTMNEQFF. The full variable domain, completed using reference TRBV11-3 and TRBJ2-1, is EAGVVQSPRYKIIEKKQPVAFWCNPISGHNTLYWYLQNLGQGPELLIRYENEEAVDDSQLPKDRFSAERLKGVDSTLKIQPAELGDSAVYLCASSPDRTMNEQFFGPGTRLTVL.

Notes on this clone: The germline gene is not matched at one end of the junction; a read error may be the cause. Other DNA variants within this sample encode the same CDR3. CDR3 residues: CASMGTAYTINSPLHF. CDR3 sequence (DNA): TGTGCCAGCATGGGGACAGCCTATACTATAAATTCCCCCCTCCACTTT. This chain connects TRBV4-2 to TRBJ1-6; TRBD1 aligns across 7 bases. Germline-derived CDR1 and CDR2 are LGHNA and YNFKEQ. There are 16 residues in the CDR3.

The J gene is TRBJ1-2, the V gene TRBV18; 10 bases match TRBD1. V lost 4 bases and J lost 5; bases outside the gene matches: 10. The germline V gene encodes CDR1 KGHSH and CDR2 LQKENI. The CDR3 has 16 residues. The CDR3 DNA reads as TGTGCCAGCTCACTCGGTGGACAGGGGGAGAGGTATGGCTACACCTTC. Translation gives CASSLGGQGERYGYTF.

This clone was picked up one time. This sequence joins TRBV7-2 and TRBJ2-5; 8 nucleotides align to TRBD2. The germline CDR1 and CDR2 sequences are SGHTA and FQGNSA. This CDR3 is built from 15 residues. The V and J ends lost 8 bases and 3 bases, in that order; junction bases with no gene match: 11. This CDR3 reads CASRRGGRSEETQYF. CDR3 DNA: TGTGCCAGCCGGCGCGGCGGGAGGTCAGAAGAGACCCAGTACTTC.

CDR3 sequence: CASSLHSSGANVLTF. The DNA for the CDR3 is TGCGCCAGCAGCCTCCATTCCTCTGGGGCCAACGTCCTGACTTTC. This chain connects TRBV4-3 to TRBJ2-6; D not resolved. The CDR3 totals 15 residues. CDR1 is LGHNA and CDR2 is YSLEER in the germline V gene. Trimming cost V 4 bases and J 0 bases, with 7 bases left between them.

The rearrangement joins TRBV6-1 to TRBJ1-5; TRBD1 matches 7 bases. Looked up from germline, CDR1 is MNHNS and CDR2 is SASEGT. The CDR3 sequence is 14 residues long. The ends lost 6 bases at V and 3 bases at J; junction bases unmatched: 5. CDR3 loop: CASRRRGHNQPQHF. CDR3 DNA: TGTGCCAGCAGGCGAAGGGGGCACAATCAGCCCCAGCATTTT.

The rearrangement links TRBV4-2 to TRBJ2-3, with 10 positions matching TRBD2. Looked up from germline, CDR1 is LGHNA and CDR2 is YNFKEQ. The CDR3 covers 17 residues. The V segment lost 1 base and the J segment 6 bases; nucleotides outside the gene matches: 10. The CDR3 sequence is CASSQGSLAGERDTQYF. CDR3 in DNA: TGTGCCAGCAGCCAAGGATCCCTAGCGGGAGAGAGGGATACGCAGTATTTT.

About this clone: Mismatch with germline at one junction end may stem from a read error. J is TRBJ2-3 and V is TRBV5-1, with 8 bases that match TRBD2. The CDR3 is 16 residues long. Germline V gene data show CDR1 as SGHRS and CDR2 as YFSETQ. The CDR3 DNA sequence: TGCGCCAGCAGCCCCCTTACGGGGGGGGGCACAAATACGCAGTATTTT. It translates to CASSPLTGGGTNTQYF.

The chain recombines TRBV4-3 with TRBJ2-1; TRBD2 might be the D (5 bases). The germline CDR1 and CDR2 sequences are LGHNA and YSLEER. V was trimmed by 0 bases and J by 5 bases, leaving 11 bases between them. The CDR3 has 15 residues. CDR3 DNA sequence: TGCGCCAGCAGCCAAGAAGTAGCGCGGAACAATGAGCAGTTCTTC. This gives the protein CASSQEVARNNEQFF.

The chain recombines TRBV27 with TRBJ2-1; 11 nucleotides match TRBD2. V gave up 6 bases and J gave up 0 bases; unmatched junction bases: 10. Germline CDR1 reads MNHEY; CDR2 reads SMNVEV (reference sequence). The CDR3 runs to 18 residues. The CDR3 loop is CASSRRLAGRLSYNEQFF. The CDR3 DNA reads as TGTGCCAGCAGCCGTAGACTAGCGGGACGTCTCTCCTACAATGAGCAGTTCTTC.

The chain has TRBV5-4 and TRBJ2-3, with D possibly being TRBD2 (5 bases). This CDR3 has 16 amino acids. V was cut by 1 base and J by 2 bases, with 14 bases left in between. Germline V gives CDR1 SGHNT, CDR2 YYREEE (reference sequence). CDR3 residues: CASSLRGGIPTDTQYF. The DNA of the CDR3 is TGTGCCAGCAGCTTGCGGGGTGGGATACCCACAGATACGCAGTATTTT.

The chain links TRBV9 to TRBJ1-1; 9 nucleotides agree with TRBD1. Trimming took 3 bases from V and 4 from J; bases not matched to a gene: 7. The CDR3 covers 15 residues. CDR1 and CDR2 from the germline V gene are SGDLS and YYNGEE. CDR3 nucleotides: TGTGCCAGCAGCGGAGGACAGGGGCTAGGCACTGAAGCTTTCTTT. The encoded protein is CASSGGQGLGTEAFF.

This chain connects TRBV9 to TRBJ2-7; 10 bases are shared with TRBD2. There are 15 residues in the CDR3. Germline V gene data show CDR1 as SGDLS and CDR2 as YYNGEE. Losses at the gene ends were 0 bases for V and 6 bases for J; bases not matched to a gene: 6. CDR3 coding DNA: TGTGCCAGCAGCGTAGTGGCTAGCGGGAGCGTCGAGCAGTACTTC. This sequence encodes CASSVVASGSVEQYF.

This clone was counted a few times. V usage is TRBV25-1 and J usage is TRBJ1-3; 7 bases agree with TRBD1. Germline V lookup: CDR1 MGHDK, CDR2 SYGVNS. V was pared by 4 bases and J by 1 base, with 4 bases of the junction left unmatched. CDR3 size: 15 residues. CDR3 region: CASSATGKSGNTIYF. For the CDR3, the DNA is TGTGCCAGCAGTGCGACAGGGAAATCTGGAAACACCATATATTTT.

The V call is TRBV5-1, the J call TRBJ1-2; D not resolved. Trimming stripped 4 bases from V and 4 bases from J, with 17 bases between. The CDR3 contains 15 residues. CDR1 and CDR2 (germline): SGHRS, YFSETQ. CDR3 protein: CASSPEGSGGYGYTF. Written as DNA, the CDR3 is TGCGCCAGCAGCCCGGAGGGTTCGGGCGGCTATGGCTACACCTTC.

This chain joins TRBV30 and TRBJ2-7; TRBD2 is a possible D gene (6 bases). The V gene's germline CDR1 is GTSNPN and CDR2 SVGIG (reference sequence). Trimming shortened V by 4 bases and J by 3 bases, and 10 bases separated the two germline ends. This CDR3 spans 12 amino acids. The CDR3 bases are TGTGCCTGGAATGCGGGAAGCTACGAGCAGTACTTC. It codes for CAWNAGSYEQYF.

J is TRBJ1-5 and V is TRBV6-5; 9 bases agree with TRBD1. Trimming at V came to 6 bases and at J to 4 bases, leaving 1 base not matched to a gene. The germline CDR1 and CDR2 sequences are MNHEY and SVGAGI. The CDR3 length is 13 residues. The CDR3 reads CASRTGGNQPQHF. The CDR3 nucleotides read TGTGCCAGCAGGACAGGGGGAAATCAGCCCCAGCATTTT.

Of note for this clone: The junction differs from germline at one of its ends, possibly a read error. Distinct nucleotide sequences in the sample also encode this CDR3. The chain is built from TRBV27 and TRBJ1-6; 7 bases map to TRBD1. Per germline, CDR1 MNHEY and CDR2 SMNVEV (reference sequence). This CDR3 is 16 amino acids long. The CDR3 DNA sequence: TGTGCCAGCAGACTACAGGGGAGCTCCTATAATTCCCCCCTCCACTTT. Translation: CASRLQGSSYNSPLHF.

This chain links TRBV6-5 with TRBJ2-2; 7 bases fit TRBD1. Per germline, CDR1 MNHEY and CDR2 SVGAGI. The CDR3 runs to 15 residues. Unmatched junction bases numbered 11, after V lost 6 bases and J lost 7 bases. CDR3 DNA sequence: TGTGCCAGCAGCCGCAACACGGGACAGCACGGGGAGCTGTTTTTT. Its protein product is CASSRNTGQHGELFF.

The chain uses TRBV4-3 and TRBJ1-2; D is uncertain. CDR1 is LGHNA and CDR2 is YSLEER in the germline V gene. The V gene lost 4 bases and the J gene lost 7 bases, with 13 bases spanning the gap. The CDR3 has 13 residues. The CDR3 coding sequence is TGCGCCAGCAGCCTCAATGGCTTTTCTGGCTACACCTTC. It codes for CASSLNGFSGYTF.

The rearrangement uses TRBV11-2 and TRBJ2-7; 7 positions agree with TRBD1. This CDR3 is built from 15 residues. In germline, CDR1 is SGHAT, CDR2 FQNNGV. V shed 0 bases, J shed 2 bases, and the junction held 4 bases outside the gene matches. The CDR3 region has the DNA TGTGCCAGCAGCTTAGATCCGGGACAGACCTACGAGCAGTACTTC. It translates to CASSLDPGQTYEQYF.

The genes are TRBV9 and TRBJ2-2, with 9 bases aligning to TRBD2. This CDR3 spans 16 amino acids. Per the germline V gene, CDR1 is SGDLS and CDR2 is YYNGEE. V was pared by 2 bases and J by 0 bases, with 2 bases of the junction left unmatched. This CDR3 is CASSVLAGTNTGELFF. For the CDR3, the DNA is TGTGCCAGCAGCGTGCTAGCGGGAACGAACACCGGGGAGCTGTTTTTT.

This chain connects TRBV7-2 to TRBJ1-1; TRBD1 is a possible D gene (6 bases). Trimming left V 1 base short and J 1 base short, with 10 bases between. CDR1 and CDR2 from the germline V gene are SGHTA and FQGNSA. The CDR3 totals 15 residues. The CDR3 spells CASSLEGTPNTEAFF. The CDR3 coding sequence is TGTGCCAGCAGCTTAGAAGGGACACCGAACACTGAAGCTTTCTTT. The complete variable domain, with remaining parts taken from reference TRBV7-2 and TRBJ1-1, reads GAGVSQSPSNKVTEKGKDVELRCDPISGHTALYWYRQSLGQGLEFLIYFQGNSAPDKSGLPSDRFSAERTGGSVSTLTIQRTQQEDSAVYLCASSLEGTPNTEAFFGQGTRLTVV.

The chain uses TRBV25-1 and TRBJ2-7; 8 positions agree with TRBD1. CDR1 is MGHDK, CDR2 SYGVNS, per germline. The CDR3 contains 13 residues. V was clipped by 5 bases and J by 6 bases; unmatched bases: 6. CDR3 sequence (DNA): TGTGCCAGCAGTACTCAGGGGGCCGTCGAGCAGTACTTC. It codes for CASSTQGAVEQYF.

The genes are TRBV28 and TRBJ2-7, with TRBD2 identical over 11 bases. This CDR3 has 14 amino acids. The germline V gene encodes CDR1 MDHEN and CDR2 SYDVKM. The V and J ends lost 6 bases and 2 bases, in that order; junction bases with no gene match: 3. Here the CDR3 reads CASRMTSGAYEQYF. In DNA form, the CDR3 reads TGTGCCAGCAGGATGACTAGCGGGGCCTACGAGCAGTACTTC. The full variable domain, completed using reference TRBV28 and TRBJ2-7, is DVKVTQSSRYLVKRTGEKVFLECVQDMDHENMFWYRQDPGLGLRLIYFSYDVKMKEKGDIPEGYSVSREKKERFSLILESASTNQTSMYLCASRMTSGAYEQYFGPGTRLTVT.

The chain employs TRBV19 and TRBJ2-7; D gene uncertain. The germline V gene encodes CDR1 LNHDA and CDR2 SQIVND (reference sequence). The CDR3 extends over 15 amino acids. The V and J ends lost 4 bases and 3 bases respectively, with 16 bases between them. CDR3 coding DNA: TGTGCCAGTAGTAGCGAGCTAGATCCAGACTACGAGCAGTACTTC. It specifies CASSSELDPDYEQYF.

The rearrangement joins TRBV5-1 to TRBJ2-6, with D perhaps matching TRBD1 (6 bases). V shed 4 bases and J shed 4 bases, with 15 bases lying between them. CDR1 and CDR2 (germline): SGHRS, YFSETQ. This CDR3 region has 16 residues. The CDR3 sequence: CASSVTGNPGANVLTF. The CDR3 DNA follows: TGCGCCAGCAGCGTCACAGGGAATCCAGGGGCCAACGTCCTGACTTTC.

The V call is TRBV6-5, the J call TRBJ2-2; D is perhaps TRBD2 (7 bases). V was shortened by 0 bases and J by 3 bases, with 11 bases between the two germline ends. CDR1 and CDR2 from the germline V gene are MNHEY and SVGAGI. CDR3 size: 16 residues. In nucleotides, the CDR3 is TGTGCCAGCAGTTACTCGGGGGGGCGTGACACCGGGGAGCTGTTTTTT. It yields the protein CASSYSGGRDTGELFF.

The rearrangement uses TRBV5-4 and TRBJ2-7, with a weak D call TRBD2 (8 bases). In germline, CDR1 is SGHNT, CDR2 YYREEE (reference sequence). This CDR3 spans 17 amino acids. V lost 4 bases, J lost 0 bases, and 20 bases lay in between. The CDR3 is CASSREGLGTASYEQYF. CDR3 coding DNA: TGTGCCAGCAGCCGGGAGGGGTTGGGGACAGCCTCCTACGAGCAGTACTTC.